Presented here are 20 T cell receptor beta chains from one specimen sequenced in a study of blood T cell repertoires in COVID-19. TCRdb's copy holds only in-frame clones and misses some; the assay was immunoSEQ multiplex PCR. Here the sample spans hundreds of thousands of clones, 75% to 90% being singletons. Sequencing was carried out using PBMCs or T cells enriched from blood (not recorded which). These receptors all come from a man younger than 45 who had recovered from COVID-19.

This sequence joins TRBV25-1 and TRBJ1-1, with a tentative D call TRBD1 (6 bases). The germline CDR1 and CDR2 sequences are MGHDK and SYGVNS. CDR3 length equals 13 residues. V lost 5 bases and J lost 1, with 8 bases in between. The CDR3, as DNA: TGTGCCAGCAGTAAGGGGGAGAACACTGAAGCTTTCTTT. This gives the protein CASSKGENTEAFF.

This chain links TRBV5-1 with TRBJ2-1, with 7 positions matching TRBD2. The V gene's germline CDR1 is SGHRS and CDR2 YFSETQ. The V gene end was trimmed by 0 bases and the J gene end by 6 bases; junction bases not matched to a gene: 3. CDR3 size: 14 residues. DNA for the CDR3: TGCGCCAGCAGCTTGGCTAGCGGCACCAATGAGCAGTTCTTC. Translation gives CASSLASGTNEQFF.

This clone has just one count. The CDR3 coding sequence is TGTGCCTGGAGTGTAAGGGGGTCGGACTATGGCTACACCTTC. Translating gives CAWSVRGSDYGYTF. The rearrangement joins TRBV30 to TRBJ1-2; a possible D gene is TRBD1 (6 bases). In germline, CDR1 is GTSNPN, CDR2 SVGIG (reference sequence). The CDR3 is 14 residues long. Trimming removed 0 bases at V and 3 bases at J, with 11 bases between.

The V and J genes are TRBV9 and TRBJ2-6, with 8 bases aligning to TRBD1. The V segment lost 3 bases and the J segment 1 base; nucleotides outside the gene matches: 9. Per the germline V gene, CDR1 is SGDLS and CDR2 is YYNGEE. The CDR3 extends over 18 amino acids. For the CDR3, the DNA is TGTGCCAGCAGCGACTCCCGGGACAGGCTATCTGGGGCCAACGTCCTGACTTTC. Its translation: CASSDSRDRLSGANVLTF.

The chain uses TRBV5-1 and TRBJ2-2, with 7 positions matching TRBD1. CDR1 SGHRS and CDR2 YFSETQ come from the germline V gene. Trimming cost V 0 bases and J 6 bases; bases outside gene matches: 8. This CDR3 has 16 amino acids. CDR3 nucleotide sequence: TGCGCCAGCAGCTTGGAGGGCGCACAGGGGTCCGGGGAGCTGTTTTTT. Protein sequence: CASSLEGAQGSGELFF.

The chain employs TRBV29-1 and TRBJ2-2; possible D gene TRBD1, 6 bases. The V and J ends lost 2 bases and 2 bases respectively, with 12 bases between them. The CDR3 is 15 residues long. CDR1 and CDR2 from the germline V gene are SQVTM and ANQGSEA. In DNA, the CDR3 is TGCAGCGTTGAATTTTTGGACAGAAACACCGGGGAGCTGTTTTTT. This sequence encodes CSVEFLDRNTGELFF.

The V call is TRBV9, the J call TRBJ1-2; D unresolved. V was trimmed by 3 bases and J by 6 bases, leaving 9 bases between them. Germline-derived CDR1 and CDR2 are SGDLS and YYNGEE. CDR3 length: 12 residues. CDR3 protein: CASSAEENGYTF. CDR3 coding DNA: TGTGCCAGCAGCGCCGAGGAGAATGGCTACACCTTC. Full variable domain (missing parts from reference TRBV9 and TRBJ1-2): DSGVTQTPKHLITATGQRVTLRCSPRSGDLSVYWYQQSLDQGLQFLIQYYNGEERAKGNILERFSAQQFPDLHSELNLSSLELGDSALYFCASSAEENGYTFGSGTRLTVV.

The chain is built from TRBV9 and TRBJ1-1; D is ambiguous. Trimming left V 0 bases short and J 9 bases short, with 21 bases between. Germline CDR1 reads SGDLS; CDR2 reads YYNGEE. This CDR3 has 16 residues. As DNA, the CDR3 is TGTGCCAGCAGCGTAGCCCCTCTTCTTGGCGGATATCAAGCTTTCTTT. Encoded protein: CASSVAPLLGGYQAFF.

The chain has TRBV18 and TRBJ1-5; D might be TRBD1 (5 bases). Germline lookup yields CDR1 KGHSH and CDR2 LQKENI. Trimming stripped 3 bases from V and 4 bases from J, with 10 bases between. This CDR3 is 14 amino acids long. As DNA, the CDR3 is TGTGCCAGCTCACCTGACAGAACGAATCAGCCCCAGCATTTT. Translation gives CASSPDRTNQPQHF.

The V gene is TRBV30, the J gene TRBJ1-1; D gene uncertain. V lost 7 bases, J lost 1 base, and 16 bases lay in between. The CDR3 runs to 14 residues. The germline gives CDR1 GTSNPN, CDR2 SVGIG (reference sequence). CDR3 residues: CASFWPPRNTEAFF. The CDR3 DNA sequence: TGTGCCTCCTTTTGGCCCCCTCGGAACACTGAAGCTTTCTTT.

The V call is TRBV2, the J call TRBJ1-1; no clear D gene. V was pared by 5 bases and J by 1 base, with 8 bases between. Germline V gene lookup returns CDR1 SNHLY and CDR2 FYNNEI. The length of the CDR3 is 13 residues. The CDR3 spells CASSPTRNTEAFF. The DNA of the CDR3 is TGTGCCAGCAGTCCGACAAGGAACACTGAAGCTTTCTTT.

The J gene is TRBJ2-3, the V gene TRBV4-1; TRBD2 might be the D (6 bases). This CDR3 has 16 amino acids. Germline values: CDR1 MGHRA, CDR2 YSYEKL. V was clipped by 0 bases and J by 1 base, with 11 bases between them. The CDR3, as DNA: TGCGCCAGCAGCCAAGAGGGAGGAGTTGGCACAGATACGCAGTATTTT. It specifies CASSQEGGVGTDTQYF.

DNA of the CDR3: TGTGCCACCAGTGATGGACTAGCGGGAGCCCTCGGCGAGCAGTACTTC. The encoded protein is CATSDGLAGALGEQYF. The chain has TRBV24-1 and TRBJ2-7, with TRBD2 identical over 13 bases. Germline trimming cut 3 bases from V and 6 bases from J; bases unmatched to any gene: 7. Looked up from germline, CDR1 is KGHDR and CDR2 is SFDVKD. CDR3 size: 16 residues.

The chain joins TRBV12-1 to TRBJ2-1; TRBD2, as called in the table, went unchecked against the DNA. TRBV12-1 is a pseudogene. This CDR3 has 16 residues. CDR3 sequence reads: CASSFAGEKFYNEQFF. In DNA, the CDR3 is TGTGCCAGCAGCTTCGCCGGGGAGAAATTTTACAATGAGCAGTTCTTC.

The chain employs TRBV3-1 (or the pseudogene TRBV3-2) and TRBJ2-7; D may be TRBD2 (6 bases). Trimming took off 4 bases at V and 0 bases at J, with 13 bases between the two ends. From germline, CDR1 is LGHDT and CDR2 YNNKEL (reference sequence). The CDR3 loop spans 15 amino acids. The chain's CDR3 is CASSLGLTSSYEQYF. CDR3 sequence (DNA): TGTGCCAGCAGCCTGGGACTTACGAGCTCCTACGAGCAGTACTTC.

The chain links TRBV5-5 to TRBJ2-1; D is uncertain. The CDR3 is made up of 13 amino acids. Germline CDR1 and CDR2: SGHKS and YYEKEE (reference sequence). V dropped 6 bases and J dropped 6 bases, with 13 bases sitting between them. CDR3 nucleotide sequence: TGTGCCAGCACTCTGAGTCTACCCAATGAGCAGTTCTTC. This translates into CASTLSLPNEQFF.

The V gene is TRBV7-9, the J gene TRBJ2-5; tentative D call: TRBD2 (5 bases). The CDR3 has 13 amino acids. Trimming stripped 8 bases from V and 2 bases from J, with 12 bases between. Germline-derived CDR1 and CDR2 are SEHNR and FQNEAQ (reference sequence). CDR3: CASEADSQETQYF. Written as DNA, the CDR3 is TGTGCCAGCGAAGCGGACTCACAAGAGACCCAGTACTTC. Based on the CDR3 plus reference TRBV7-9 and TRBJ2-5, the full variable domain is DTGVSQNPRHKITKRGQNVTFRCDPISEHNRLYWYRQTLGQGPEFLTYFQNEAQLEKSRLLSDRFSAERPKGSFSTLEIQRTEQGDSAMYLCASEADSQETQYFGPGTRLLVL.

The chain links TRBV18 to TRBJ1-1; D unclear. Trimming took 0 bases from V and 6 from J, leaving 11 bases between them. The CDR3 consists of 14 residues. The germline gives CDR1 KGHSH, CDR2 LQKENI. This CDR3 is CASSPPPGIAEAFF. Written as DNA, the CDR3 is TGTGCCAGCTCACCACCGCCGGGGATCGCTGAAGCTTTCTTT.

This sequence joins TRBV5-5 and TRBJ2-7; 7 nucleotides line up with TRBD1. CDR3 length: 15 residues. Germline assignment: CDR1 SGHKS and CDR2 YYEKEE (reference sequence). After removal of 4 bases from V and 6 bases from J, the junction contained 13 bases not matched to a gene. The CDR3 region is CASSPYQTGRIEQYF. The DNA for the CDR3 is TGTGCCAGCAGCCCATATCAGACAGGGCGCATCGAGCAGTACTTC.

The count of this clone is one. The chain joins TRBV9 to TRBJ2-1; TRBD2 aligns across 7 bases. CDR3 size: 13 residues. From germline, CDR1 is SGDLS and CDR2 YYNGEE. Trimming at V came to 2 bases and at J to 8 bases, leaving 4 bases not matched to a gene. The CDR3 bases are TGTGCCAGCAGCGTTGGACTAGTCGATGAGCAGTTCTTC. This gives the protein CASSVGLVDEQFF. Supplemented by reference TRBV9 and TRBJ2-1, the full variable domain reads DSGVTQTPKHLITATGQRVTLRCSPRSGDLSVYWYQQSLDQGLQFLIQYYNGEERAKGNILERFSAQQFPDLHSELNLSSLELGDSALYFCASSVGLVDEQFFGPGTRLTVL.